Listed below are T cell receptor beta chains from one sample, sequenced in a study of Ad26.COV2.S vaccination and SARS-CoV-2 variants. The assay was immunoSEQ multiplex PCR, and TCRdb's table has in-frame clones only and misses some. The repertoire holds approximately 300,000 clones, around 83% seen once, with approximately 1.9% in the top ten. The sequences come from peripheral blood, collected in a trial of Ad26.COV2.S vaccine versus placebo. The source is a person between 18 and 59 years old who received the Ad26.COV2.S COVID-19 vaccine or a placebo. Both conserved end residues are trimmed from each CDR3.

j_gene,v_gene,CDR3aa
TRBJ1-2,TRBV15,ATSRPHPVRGHGYT
TRBJ2-1,TRBV11-2,ASSPGGAGGPNEQF
TRBJ2-2,TRBV4-3,ASSWGAGGTGELF
TRBJ2-1,TRBV19,ASSMPYNEQF
TRBJ2-5,TRBV14,AELHRDRGQETQY
TRBJ1-1,TRBV7-2,ASSLVGGSTEAF
TRBJ1-2,TRBV5-1,ASSYEGPHYGYT
TRBJ1-5,TRBV19,ASSIFGSNQPQH
TRBJ1-1,TRBV11-3,ASSFAGGKTEAF
TRBJ1-4,TRBV2,ASGTGNEKLF
TRBJ2-2,TRBV30,AWSRVRITGELF
TRBJ1-3,TRBV7-9,ASSPRQGLGSGNTIY
TRBJ1-2,TRBV19,ASTSGQVDGYT
TRBJ1-1,TRBV20-1,SASRAGTANTEAF
TRBJ2-5,TRBV5-6,ASSLDETQY
TRBJ2-2,TRBV5-1,ASSWGDRTNTGELF
TRBJ2-1,TRBV5-1,ASSPSTGVGNNEQF
TRBJ1-2,TRBV5-4,ASSNRDRVYGGYGYT
TRBJ1-5,TRBV6-2/TRBV6-3,ASSGTARNQPQH
TRBJ1-2,TRBV7-2,ASSPRTGDPGGYT
TRBJ1-2,TRBV7-9,ASSSSDYGYT
TRBJ2-5,TRBV29-1,SVADSLQETQY
TRBJ2-1,TRBV18,ASSPDLAGGPQF
TRBJ1-2,TRBV19,ASSMWDGYT
TRBJ1-6,TRBV5-4,ASSLADRAASPLH
TRBJ1-6,TRBV6-4,ASSPSPGLNSPLH
TRBJ1-5,TRBV29-1,SVVVEDQPQH
TRBJ1-3,TRBV7-2,ASSLVGNTIY
TRBJ1-2,TRBV15,ATSRDGGRGT
TRBJ2-7,TRBV19,ASSSAGTGVYEQY
TRBJ2-5,TRBV5-6,ASSLIRQDQETQY
TRBJ1-2,TRBV30,ARSLANYGYT
TRBJ1-5,TRBV5-6,ASSPGRTTPQPQH
TRBJ2-5,TRBV5-1,ASTRGGTNQETQY
TRBJ1-2,TRBV27,ASGVAGVANYGYT
TRBJ1-6,TRBV7-9,ASSLRDRNSPLH
TRBJ1-2,TRBV20-1,SSNNYGYT
TRBJ2-2,TRBV5-1,ASSLSRSPGGELF
TRBJ1-2,TRBV19,ASSRAPNYGYT
TRBJ1-5,TRBV6-6,ASSSLPGNSNQPQH
TRBJ2-2,TRBV5-4,ASSLGRLNTGELF
TRBJ2-2,TRBV6-2/TRBV6-3,ASSFRTSGGAASNTGELF
TRBJ1-6,TRBV9,ASSVEDRAWSNSPLH
TRBJ2-7,TRBV6-1,ASSGLTTGESHEQY
TRBJ2-2,TRBV11-3,ASSLGQESPGELF
TRBJ1-1,TRBV7-8,ASRAPGQRNTEAF
TRBJ2-3,TRBV4-2,ASSQLPNQATDTQY
TRBJ2-7,TRBV3-1/TRBV3-2,ASSGGGPSGLYEQY
TRBJ1-4,TRBV5-6,ASSLAGYQGSNEKLF
TRBJ2-7,TRBV10-3,ATLGQATYEQY
TRBJ1-3,TRBV18,ASSLSRDTAGNTIY
TRBJ2-5,TRBV4-3,ASSQVVGTSIETQY
TRBJ1-5,TRBV12-3/TRBV12-4,ASSLPGAVAH
TRBJ2-5,TRBV20-1,SASSGAGETQY
TRBJ2-7,TRBV7-2,ASSFSAGYEQY
TRBJ1-5,TRBV2,ASSPRGASNQPQH
TRBJ1-3,TRBV10-3,AISASGAGNTIY
TRBJ2-2,TRBV5-1,ASSLKRSLNTGELF
TRBJ2-5,TRBV2,ASKQARVETQY